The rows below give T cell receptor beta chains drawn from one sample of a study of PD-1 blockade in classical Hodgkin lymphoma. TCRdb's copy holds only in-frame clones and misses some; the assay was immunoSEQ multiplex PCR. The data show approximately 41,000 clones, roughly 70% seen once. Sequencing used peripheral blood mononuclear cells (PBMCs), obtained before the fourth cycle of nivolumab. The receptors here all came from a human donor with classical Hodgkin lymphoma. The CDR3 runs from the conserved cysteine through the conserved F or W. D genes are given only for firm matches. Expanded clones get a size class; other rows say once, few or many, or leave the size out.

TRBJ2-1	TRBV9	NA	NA	CASSVGRGPYNEQFF	TGTGCCAGCAGCGTAGGGAGGGGGCCCTACAATGAGCAGTTCTTC
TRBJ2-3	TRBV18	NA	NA	CASSPGPGPDTQYF	TGTGCCAGCTCACCCGGTCCAGGGCCAGATACGCAGTATTTT
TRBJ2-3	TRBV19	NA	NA	CASSTQRTDTQYF	TGTGCCAGTAGTACACAGCGCACAGATACGCAGTATTTT
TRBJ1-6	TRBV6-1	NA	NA	CASSSRGLLHF	TGTGCCAGCAGTTCCAGGGGTCTCCTCCACTTT
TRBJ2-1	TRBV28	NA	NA	CASSRSFLAFAYNEQFF	TGTGCCAGCAGTCGTTCCTTCTTAGCCTTTGCCTACAATGAGCAGTTCTTC
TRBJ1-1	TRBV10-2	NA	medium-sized	CASKGSLNTEAFF	TGCGCCAGCAAGGGCAGCTTGAACACTGAAGCTTTCTTT
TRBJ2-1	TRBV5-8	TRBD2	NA	CALWSGLVVEEQFF	TGTGCCTTATGGTCGGGACTAGTAGTGGAGGAGCAGTTCTTC
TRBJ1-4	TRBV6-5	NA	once	CASSYTAGATNEKLFF	TGTGCCAGCAGTTACACGGCGGGGGCAACTAATGAAAAACTGTTTTTT
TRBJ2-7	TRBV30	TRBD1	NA	CAWSSGTGGYEQYF	TGTGCCTGGAGTTCTGGGACAGGGGGCTACGAGCAGTACTTC
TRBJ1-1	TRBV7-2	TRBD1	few	CASSLVGQGSTEAFF	TGTGCCAGCAGCTTAGTAGGACAGGGAAGCACTGAAGCTTTCTTT
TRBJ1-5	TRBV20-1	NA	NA	CSAPHQPQHF	TGCAGTGCTCCACATCAGCCCCAGCATTTT
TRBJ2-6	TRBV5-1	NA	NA	CASSLDNPGANVLTF	TGCGCCAGCAGCTTGGACAACCCCGGGGCCAACGTCCTGACTTTC
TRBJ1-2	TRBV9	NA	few	CASTVDPIDYGYTF	TGTGCCAGCACCGTAGACCCGATAGACTATGGCTACACCTTC
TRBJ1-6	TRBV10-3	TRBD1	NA	CAITGDRGNSPLHF	TGTGCCATTACGGGGGACAGGGGGAATTCACCCCTCCACTTT
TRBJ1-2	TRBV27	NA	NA	CASSFLGGGYTF	TGTGCCAGCAGTTTTCTGGGGGGTGGCTACACCTTC
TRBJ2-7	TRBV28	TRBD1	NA	CASSSLRDRAYEQYF	TGTGCCAGCAGTTCCCTGCGGGACAGGGCCTACGAGCAGTACTTC
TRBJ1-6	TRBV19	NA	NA	CASSITDNSPLHF	TGTGCCAGTAGTATAACAGATAATTCACCCCTCCACTTT
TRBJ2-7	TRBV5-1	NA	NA	CASRQDLAYEQYF	TGCGCCAGCAGACAGGACTTAGCCTACGAGCAGTACTTC
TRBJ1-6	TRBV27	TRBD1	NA	CASTFLGTDNSPLHF	TGTGCCAGCACTTTTCTAGGGACAGATAATTCACCCCTCCACTTT
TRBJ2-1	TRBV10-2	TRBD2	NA	CASRAISGGAYEQFF	TGCGCCAGCAGGGCGATCAGCGGGGGGGCCTATGAGCAGTTCTTC
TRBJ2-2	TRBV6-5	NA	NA	CATMDSATGELFF	TGTGCCACCATGGACAGCGCCACCGGGGAGCTGTTTTTT
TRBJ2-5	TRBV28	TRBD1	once	CASSFGQGLETQYF	TGTGCCAGCAGTTTCGGACAGGGCTTGGAGACCCAGTACTTC
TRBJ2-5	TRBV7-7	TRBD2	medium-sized	CASSLNGGRAGETQYF	TGTGCCAGCAGCTTAAATGGCGGGAGGGCCGGTGAGACCCAGTACTTC
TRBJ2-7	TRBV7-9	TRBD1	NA	CASSSGTGKLYEQYF	TGTGCCAGCAGCTCGGGGACAGGGAAGCTCTACGAGCAGTACTTC
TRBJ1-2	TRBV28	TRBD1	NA	CASSFRDRDNYGYTF	TGTGCCAGCAGTTTCCGGGACAGAGATAACTATGGCTACACCTTC
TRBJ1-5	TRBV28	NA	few	CASSLGQSNQPQHF	TGTGCCAGCAGTCTGGGGCAGTCCAATCAGCCCCAGCATTTT
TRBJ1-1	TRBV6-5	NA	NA	CATAGYTEAFF	TGTGCCACGGCGGGGTACACTGAAGCTTTCTTT
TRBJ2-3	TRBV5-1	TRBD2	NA	CASSFISGGPRDTQYF	TGCGCCAGCAGCTTCATAAGCGGGGGACCCAGGGATACGCAGTATTTT